The clone carrying this T cell receptor beta chain was seen a single time. The CDR3 spans 14 residues. Germline V gene sequence: CDR1 LNHDA, CDR2 SQIVND (reference sequence). V shed 4 bases and J shed 0 bases, with 7 bases lying between them. These data originate in a study of cytomegalovirus exposure and HLA in healthy donors. Generated by immunoSEQ multiplex PCR, the TCRdb table keeps only in-frame clones and is missing some. The data show hundreds of thousands of clones, roughly 83% seen once. The rearrangement joins TRBV19 to TRBJ1-3, with a tentative D call TRBD1 (5 bases). The specimen sequenced was PBMCs. The receptor was isolated from a woman in her twenties or thirties in good health and CMV-seropositive. As DNA, the CDR3 is TGTGCCAGTAGTAGGGGGAGCTCTGGAAACACCATATATTTT. Its translation: CASSRGSSGNTIYF.